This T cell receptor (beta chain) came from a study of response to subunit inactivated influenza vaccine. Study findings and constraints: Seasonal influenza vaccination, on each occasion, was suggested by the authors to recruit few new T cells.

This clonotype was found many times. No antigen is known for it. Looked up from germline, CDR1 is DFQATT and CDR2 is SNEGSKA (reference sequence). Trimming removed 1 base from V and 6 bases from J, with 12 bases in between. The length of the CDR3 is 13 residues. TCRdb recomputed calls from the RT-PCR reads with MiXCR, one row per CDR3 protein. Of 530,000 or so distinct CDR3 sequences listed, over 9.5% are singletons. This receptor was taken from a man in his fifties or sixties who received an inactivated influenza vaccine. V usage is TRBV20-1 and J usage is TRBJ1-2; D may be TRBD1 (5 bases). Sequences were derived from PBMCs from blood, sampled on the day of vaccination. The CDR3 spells CSARAGHLDGYTF. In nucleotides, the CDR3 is TGCAGTGCTAGAGCAGGGCACCTGGATGGCTACACCTTC.